Described below is a single T cell receptor (beta chain) sequence and its context. Antigen specificity is unknown. This record belongs to a study of shared clonotypes between healthy human individuals. Study-level background: Per-donor plates numbered three CD4 naive, three CD4 memory, two CD8 naive and one CD8 memory. Study conclusions and caveats: Generation of non-shared clonotypes was less probable than generation of clonotypes shared by all four donors.

Germline lookup yields CDR1 SEHNR and CDR2 FQNEAQ (reference sequence). V was pared by 6 bases and J by 4 bases, with 13 bases between. This CDR3 is 15 amino acids long. TCRdb's table, derived via immunoSEQ multiplex PCR, lists solely in-frame clones and lacks some. The sample includes 700,000 to 950,000 clones, just over 95% seen only once; the top ten take over 0.2%. CD45RO-negative, CCR7-positively selected cells formed the naive CD8 fraction, excluding terminally differentiated effector memory CD45RA+ cells. Material: naive CD8+ T cells sorted from blood. The V gene is TRBV7-9, the J gene TRBJ2-6; D may be TRBD1 (6 bases). This TCR was sampled from a man between 25 and 39 years old in good health. The CDR3 sequence is CASRYTGSGANVLTF. The CDR3, as DNA: TGTGCCAGCAGGTACACAGGGTCCGGGGCCAACGTCCTGACTTTC.